This TCR beta chain comes out of a study of HIV-infected patients and healthy controls. General study findings and limits: HIV+ repertoires were severely depleted of MAIT alpha-chain CDR3s, unlike healthy controls. During therapy, HIV-associated CDR3s fell significantly in frequency, while CMV-associated CDR3s did not change significantly.

This clonotype was counted ten times or more. Its antigen is as yet unknown. This CDR3 spans 15 amino acids. J gave up 4 bases and V 2 bases, and 5 bases lay outside the gene matches. Per germline, CDR1 LGHNA and CDR2 YSLEER. The repertoire came from unfractionated whole blood and reflected all unsorted peripheral T cells. cDNA was made from around 0.45 ug RNA using alpha and beta constant primers. Using multiplexing indices, alpha and beta chain libraries were generated apart by chain-specific third strand synthesis. From the 5' RACE reads, TCRdb called clonotypes with MiXCR, one entry per CDR3 protein. The table shows about 9,100 distinct CDR3 sequences, with 7% to 7.5% occurring only once.

The sequences come from blood, collected before antiretroviral therapy. The J gene is TRBJ1-3, the V gene TRBV4-3, with 7 bases that match TRBD1. This sequence originates from an adult with HIV infection. The CDR3 DNA reads as TGCGCCAGCAGCCAACTAGGGACAGCCGGAAACACCATATATTTT. Translated, it gives CASSQLGTAGNTIYF.